This entry lists 5 T cell receptor beta chains sequenced from one sample in a study of CD8+ T cells in alopecia areata. The authors extracted RNA and reverse transcribed it into cDNA as the sequencing template. Clones were sequenced by immunoSEQ multiplex PCR, and TCRdb holds only the in-frame ones, with some missing. Of some 160,000 clones listed, 55% to 75% are singletons. As for treatment: oral pan-JAK inhibitor, 5-10 mg twice daily. Sample: CD4+ T cells sorted from blood, taken at week 4, from a patient treated with tofacitinib. The origin of the receptors is a human donor with alopecia areata.

This chain joins TRBV7-2 and TRBJ2-3; D is perhaps TRBD2 (6 bases). The germline V gene encodes CDR1 SGHTA and CDR2 FQGNSA. CDR3 length: 16 amino acids. Between the trimmed V and J ends, which lost 7 bases and 6 bases, there was a span of 23 bases. The CDR3 nucleotides read TGTGCCAGCACCCTCAGGCGGGGTGCAGCGGTGGATACGCAGTATTTT. It specifies CASTLRRGAAVDTQYF.

This clone has more than one count but fewer than ten. This chain uses TRBV7-8 with TRBJ1-5, with D perhaps matching TRBD1 (5 bases). The CDR3 length is 15 residues. In germline, CDR1 is SGHVS, CDR2 FQNEAQ. Trimming shortened V by 1 base and J by 3 bases, and 10 bases separated the two germline ends. The CDR3 loop is CASSLGQGSNQPQHF. The CDR3 nucleotides are TGTGCCAGCAGCTTAGGGCAGGGATCCAATCAGCCCCAGCATTTT.

V is TRBV25-1 and J is TRBJ2-3, with D maybe TRBD2 (5 bases). CDR1 is MGHDK, CDR2 SYGVNS, per germline. The CDR3 has 15 residues. The V gene lost 5 bases and the J gene lost 1 base, with 13 bases spanning the gap. CDR3 in DNA: TGTGCCAGCAGTTCCGGGAACGGGGGCACAGATACGCAGTATTTT. It yields the protein CASSSGNGGTDTQYF. The full variable domain, its missing parts supplied by reference TRBV25-1 and TRBJ2-3, is EADIYQTPRYLVIGTGKKITLECSQTMGHDKMYWYQQDPGMELHLIHYSYGVNSTEKGDLSSESTVSRIRTEHFPLTLESARPSHTSQYLCASSSGNGGTDTQYFGPGTRLTVL.

This clone was recorded a few times. V is TRBV27 and J is TRBJ1-1; D remains ambiguous. This CDR3 has 13 amino acids. V dropped 3 bases and J dropped 1 base, with 6 bases sitting between them. Per germline, CDR1 MNHEY and CDR2 SMNVEV (reference sequence). CDR3 nucleotides: TGTGCCAGCAGTTTTAGGCCGAACACTGAAGCTTTCTTT. This sequence encodes CASSFRPNTEAFF.

The DNA for the CDR3 is TGCAGCGTTGACGCGGGGGATGGCTACACCTTC. Protein: CSVDAGDGYTF. The chain combines TRBV29-1 with TRBJ1-2, with TRBD1 as a possible D gene (5 bases). The V end lost 3 bases, the J end lost 6 bases, and 8 bases lay between the germline ends. CDR3 length equals 11 residues. The germline gives CDR1 SQVTM, CDR2 ANQGSEA.